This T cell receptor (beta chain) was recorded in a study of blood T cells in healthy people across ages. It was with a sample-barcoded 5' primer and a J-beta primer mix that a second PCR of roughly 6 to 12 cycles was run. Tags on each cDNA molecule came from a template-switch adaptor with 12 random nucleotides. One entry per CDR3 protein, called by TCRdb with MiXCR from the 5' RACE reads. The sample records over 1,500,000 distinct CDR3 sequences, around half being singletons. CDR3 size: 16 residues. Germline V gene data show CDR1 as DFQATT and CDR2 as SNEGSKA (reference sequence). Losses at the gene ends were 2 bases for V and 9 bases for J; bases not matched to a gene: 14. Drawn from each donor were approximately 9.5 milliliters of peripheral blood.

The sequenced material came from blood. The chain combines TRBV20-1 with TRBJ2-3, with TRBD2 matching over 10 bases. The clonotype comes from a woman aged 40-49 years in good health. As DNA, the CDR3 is TGCAGTGCTAGACCTCCCGGACTAGCGGTGCATACAACGCAGTATTTT. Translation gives CSARPPGLAVHTTQYF.